This T cell receptor beta chain appears in the sequencing data of a study of T-cell memory formation after mild COVID-19. TCRdb independently ran MiXCR on the 5' RACE reads; one entry per CDR3 protein. This sample carries 300,000 to 400,000 distinct CDR3 sequences, 25% to 30% of them seen once, and the ten largest clones take about 13%. As concerns this clonotype: The junction departs from germline at one end; a sequencing error may be responsible.

The sample was PBMCs or a T cell subset sorted from them (not recorded which). This sequence was found in an adult woman who had mild COVID-19 (a few samples of this study predate the infection). Cell type and time point are not known.

CDR3 in DNA: TGTGCCAGCTGTCCGGATGCTGGGGCCAATGTCCTGACTTTC. This translates into CASCPDAGANVLTF. The rearrangement uses TRBV7-2 and TRBJ2-6; TRBD1 is a possible D gene (5 bases). Germline CDR1 and CDR2: SGHTA and FQGNSA. CDR3 length equals 14 residues.